This TCR beta chain was sequenced in a study of shared clonotypes between healthy human individuals (dated by TCRdb to about 2020). As for the study more broadly: A few men and two women, aged 18 to 49 years, made up the cohort. For each donor, CD4 naive and CD4 memory were each run on three plates, CD8 naive on two plates, and CD8 memory on one plate. To estimate repertoire size and how much clonotypes are shared between individuals, the study performed deep sequencing of blood TCR repertoires from roughly five healthy adults. To increase sequencing depth and limit assay-specific biases, different laboratories used diverse techniques to prepare libraries and sequence TCR repertoires. Leukapheresis yielded between about 0.9 and 8.9 billion PBMCs per donor.

Using the deep immunoSEQ assay, TCR CDR3 regions were amplified from genomic DNA by multiplex PCR. Genomic DNA extracted from each cell subset was distributed evenly over all wells of several immunoSEQ 96-well plates, and each plate served as one replicate. For sorted subsets, each replicate PCR was loaded with 200 ng genomic DNA, equivalent to 30,000 or so T cell genomes. Purified libraries were measured with a Qubit 3.0 fluorometer, size-checked on a Bioanalyzer 2100, and measured again with the KAPA Library Quantification kit. Each immunoSEQ 96-well plate was sequenced on its own single-read 150-cycle Illumina NextSeq 550 flow cell. The original pipeline was this. The immunoSEQ output contained only junctional sequences without quality scores, so filtering could not match that applied to full-length reads. To assign V/J genes and CDR3, sequences were annotated using PyIR, a Python wrapper for IgBLAST v1.9, with IMGT germline references. Reads with weak V/J assignments (E-value above 1e-6), missing CDR3, stop codons, out-of-frame junctions, or ambiguous translated residues were removed. A V3J clonotype was defined by an identical inferred V gene, J gene, and CDR3 amino acid sequence. To compute the percentage overlap between repertoires, the number of shared unique clonotypes was divided by the size of the smaller repertoire. Repertoire richness was assessed with RTK rarefaction, the Chao1 estimator, and Recon v2.1 estimates of unobserved clonotypes. Generation probabilities for all TCRbeta clonotypes obtained by the gDNA method from a few donors were computed using OLGA. Here the immuneACCESS table is served through TCRdb, limited to in-frame sequences with V and J called. Missing clones are a known gap in these copies; in checked studies unresolved V genes cover under half, and the rest lacks a known reason. That table gives V, J and clone size, and the DNA gave D and trimming. A total of 2 million to 2.5 million clones appear in this sample, approximately 93% of them only once. The top ten clones comprise 0.39% of the sample.

A remark on this clone: The specificity of this receptor is unknown. Per-base qualities were not stored, and no clone one base away is much larger.

The cysteine opens and the phenylalanine closes a CDR3 of 15 amino acids. Here the CDR3 DNA is all that survives: 45 bases in frame from base 1. From the germline V gene, CDR1 is MDHEN and CDR2 is SYDVKM. At the junction V is shortened by 5 bases and J by 7 bases; bases outside the gene matches: 8. The paper as a whole reports these results and caveats: Approximately 4.8% of naive CD4, around 3.5% of naive CD8, about 2.4% of memory CD4, and 0.4% of memory CD8 clonotypes were shared across several donors. Because the study included a small number of donors, the genetic and exposure-history diversity represented was limited. Even with the large sequencing depth, rarefaction of the sorted-subset datasets indicated that sequencing was incomplete. Sampling was limited to blood, and TCR repertoires in tissue likely differ from TCR repertoires in blood. Based on pairwise subsampling, the degree of clonotype sharing among donors was expected to be affected by sequencing depth. Larger estimated clonotype richness was generally found for naive subsets than for memory subsets. Compared with non-shared clonotypes, clonotypes shared by all four sorted-subset donors had higher generation probabilities.

The donors were healthy, HIV-negative adults who had no recently reported acute infections or vaccinations. Every donor was a Caucasian adult living in Nashville, Tennessee, USA. Magnetic negative selection was used to enrich CD4+ T cells, after which naive cells were positively selected on CD45RA and the negative fraction became the memory subset. Blood was collected by leukapheresis, and PBMCs were isolated by Ficoll-Histopaque density gradient centrifugation and then cryopreserved in liquid nitrogen vapor phase. Analytical flow cytometry was used to check the purity and quantity of every magnetically sorted T cell population. Each sorted fraction had its genomic DNA isolated and then quantified by UV absorbance on a Nanodrop 2000c.

The sequence came from a man aged 18 to 35 in good health. Some clones in this sample may be carry-over from other donors' samples. The V gene is TRBV28 and the J gene is TRBJ1-4, and TRBD1 aligns with 9 junction nucleotides. Sequencing used naive CD4+ T cells from PBMCs. The label giving this sample's cell subset or site can be read as: CD45RA+ positively selected. This receptor has the CDR3 CASSTPTGGIEKLFF. The DNA reads TGTGCCAGCAGTACCCCGACAGGGGGGATTGAAAAACTGTTTTTT.